The 13 T cell receptor beta chains reported below all come from one sample, sequenced in a study of Ad26.COV2.S vaccination and SARS-CoV-2 variants. Treatment defined: some 20 received Ad26.COV2.S at low or high dose, single or two shots; 5 received placebo; per-sample allocation not given. Material that was analyzed had been drawn on day 63 after the first vaccine or placebo injection. Data came from immunoSEQ multiplex PCR; TCRdb stores just in-frame clones and leaves some out. The data show about 260,000 clones, with approximately 88% seen just once and 2.9% held by the top ten. The source material was peripheral blood, sampled in a trial of Ad26.COV2.S vaccine versus placebo. Receptors originate from a person between 18 and 59 years old who received the Ad26.COV2.S COVID-19 vaccine or a placebo.

The chain employs TRBV7-9 and TRBJ1-4, with 8 bases fitting TRBD1. Trimming at V came to 5 bases and at J to 4 bases, leaving 6 bases not matched to a gene. The germline CDR1 and CDR2 sequences are SEHNR and FQNEAQ (reference sequence). The length of the CDR3 is 15 residues. The CDR3 DNA follows: TGTGCCAGCAGCCCCGGGACAGGTCTTAATGAAAAACTGTTTTTT. Amino acids: CASSPGTGLNEKLFF.

V gene TRBV11-3 combines with J gene TRBJ2-7; TRBD2 agrees at 11 bases. The CDR3 covers 16 residues. Germline CDR1 and CDR2: SGHNT and YENEEA. The V segment lost 4 bases and the J segment 9 bases; nucleotides outside the gene matches: 14. The CDR3 nucleotides are TGTGCCAGCAGCTCAGTAGGGGCTAGCGGGAGGTCGGGGCAGTACGTC. Translated, it gives CASSSVGASGRSGQYV.

This chain uses TRBV7-3 with TRBJ1-2, with 7 bases fitting TRBD1. V gave up 4 bases and J gave up 4 bases; unmatched junction bases: 9. The germline gives CDR1 SGHTA, CDR2 FQGTGA. The CDR3 length is 15 residues. CDR3: CASSSPDREFYGYTF. CDR3 nucleotides: TGTGCCAGCAGCTCCCCAGACAGGGAATTCTATGGCTACACCTTC. Looking up the rest from reference TRBV7-3 and TRBJ1-2 gives the full variable domain: GAGVSQTPSNKVTEKGKYVELRCDPISGHTALYWYRQSLGQGPEFLIYFQGTGAADDSGLPNDRFFAVRPEGSVSTLKIQRTERGDSAVYLCASSSPDREFYGYTFGSGTRLTVV.

This clone was counted only a few times. J is TRBJ2-3 and V is TRBV9; D is tentatively TRBD1 or TRBD2 (5 bases each). CDR3 length equals 15 residues. Trimming cost V 0 bases and J 0 bases, with 8 bases left between them. The germline V gene has CDR1 SGDLS and CDR2 YYNGEE. As DNA, the CDR3 is TGTGCCAGCAGCGTAGACGGGGCTAGCACAGATACGCAGTATTTT. It codes for CASSVDGASTDTQYF.

This clone was recorded only once. The chain has TRBV5-4 and TRBJ2-6; a weak D match, TRBD1 (6 bases). The V end was cut by 1 base, the J end by 4 bases, with 12 bases between. CDR1 SGHNT and CDR2 YYREEE come from the germline V gene (reference sequence). CDR3 length: 16 amino acids. Here the CDR3 reads CASSLPRGAGANVLTF. The CDR3 DNA follows: TGTGCCAGCAGCTTGCCCAGGGGAGCCGGGGCCAACGTCCTGACTTTC.

V and J are TRBV7-2 and TRBJ2-4; no reliable D call. Germline V gene lookup returns CDR1 SGHTA and CDR2 FQGNSA. V was shortened by 1 base and J by 0 bases, with 7 bases between the two germline ends. The CDR3 covers 15 residues. In nucleotides, the CDR3 is TGTGCCAGCAGCTTAGTACCAATAGCCAAAAACATTCAGTACTTC. It encodes CASSLVPIAKNIQYF.

The chain is built from TRBV29-1 and TRBJ1-1, with D possibly being TRBD1 (5 bases). Between the trimmed V and J ends, which lost 7 bases and 5 bases, there was a span of 11 bases. This CDR3 has 11 amino acids. Germline loops: CDR1 SQVTM, CDR2 ANQGSEA. Written as DNA, the CDR3 is TGCAGCGCCCAGCCAGGGACTGAAGCTTTCTTT. Encoded protein: CSAQPGTEAFF.

The V gene is TRBV10-3, the J gene TRBJ1-5, with D perhaps matching TRBD1 (6 bases). The CDR3 is made up of 15 amino acids. Between the trimmed V and J ends, which lost 6 bases and 4 bases, there was a span of 16 bases. Germline V gene data show CDR1 as ENHRY and CDR2 as SYGVKD. The chain's CDR3 is CAISRGWGANQPQHF. CDR3 DNA: TGTGCCATCAGCCGCGGATGGGGGGCAAATCAGCCCCAGCATTTT.

The chain couples TRBV5-1 to TRBJ1-4; 11 bases line up with TRBD1. V trimming: 0 bases; J trimming: 8 bases; junction bases outside the gene matches: 3. The CDR3 spans 15 residues. The germline gives CDR1 SGHRS, CDR2 YFSETQ. The CDR3 spells CASSLAGTGGEKLFF. CDR3 nucleotide sequence: TGCGCCAGCAGCTTGGCGGGGACAGGGGGGGAAAAACTGTTTTTT.

The chain recombines TRBV2 with TRBJ2-1; TRBD1 matches at 7 bases. The CDR3 extends over 14 amino acids. V trimming: 8 bases; J trimming: 5 bases; junction bases outside the gene matches: 9. Germline loops: CDR1 SNHLY, CDR2 FYNNEI. The CDR3 DNA follows: TGTGCCAGCGGTCCCGGGACAGCGCACAATGAGCAGTTCTTC. This translates into CASGPGTAHNEQFF.

This sequence joins TRBV7-9 and TRBJ2-1; D not resolved. This CDR3 has 13 amino acids. Germline CDR1 is SEHNR and CDR2 is FQNEAQ (reference sequence). Trimming shortened V by 0 bases and J by 3 bases, and 3 bases separated the two germline ends. CDR3 loop: CASSLAIYNEQFF. The CDR3 bases are TGTGCCAGCAGCTTAGCGATCTACAATGAGCAGTTCTTC.

A few counts support this clone. The gene calls are TRBV18 and TRBJ1-1, with 9 nucleotides matching TRBD1. The CDR3 length is 14 residues. CDR1 and CDR2 (germline): KGHSH, LQKENI. V was clipped by 2 bases and J by 11 bases; unmatched bases: 9. The CDR3 DNA reads as TGTGCCAGCTCACCAAACAGGGGGCTGGAGAGGGCTTTCTTT. Its protein product is CASSPNRGLERAFF.

The genes are TRBV4-1 and TRBJ1-3; D is uncertain. Per germline, CDR1 MGHRA and CDR2 YSYEKL. This CDR3 has 19 residues. The V end was cut by 1 base, the J end by 0 bases, with 19 bases between. CDR3: CASSQGGAGDGSSGNTIYF. The CDR3 region has the DNA TGCGCCAGCAGCCAAGGGGGTGCAGGTGACGGGAGCTCTGGAAACACCATATATTTT.